The next 15 T cell receptor beta chains were all read from a single sample in a study of blood T cell repertoires in COVID-19 (dated by TCRdb to about 2020). The library was built by means of the immunoSEQ multiplex PCR assay. TCRdb's version of the immuneACCESS table is confined to in-frame rearrangements and falls short of the full clone set. An unresolved V gene accounts for under half of the shortfall where checked; the remainder is of unknown origin. A total of under 95,000 clones appear in this sample, approximately 79% of them only once. In total, the top ten clones hold approximately 10% of the sample. Sequenced: peripheral blood. These receptor sequences come from a man between 65 and 79 years old with acute or convalescent COVID-19.

This clone was seen only a few times. The rearrangement joins TRBV4-1 to TRBJ2-3; D not resolved. Trimming left V 0 bases short and J 1 base short, with 8 bases between. The CDR3 is 15 amino acids. CDR1 is MGHRA, CDR2 YSYEKL, per germline. The CDR3 sequence: CASSQDGRRTDTQYF. CDR3 in DNA: TGCGCCAGCAGCCAAGATGGGCGACGCACAGATACGCAGTATTTT.

The chain carries TRBV27 and TRBJ2-5; 9 nucleotides match TRBD2. From germline, CDR1 is MNHEY and CDR2 SMNVEV (reference sequence). The CDR3 runs to 15 residues. After removal of 4 bases from V and 5 bases from J, the junction contained 8 bases not matched to a gene. In DNA form, the CDR3 reads TGTGCCAGCAGTTCCCTAGCGGGGCTGTTGGAGACCCAGTACTTC. It codes for CASSSLAGLLETQYF.

This chain joins TRBV4-1 and TRBJ1-4, with 9 nucleotides matching TRBD1. The germline V gene encodes CDR1 MGHRA and CDR2 YSYEKL. The CDR3 runs to 15 residues. The trim removed 3 bases at V and 7 bases at J, leaving 6 bases unmatched. CDR3 in amino acids: CASSQTQGAREKLFF. The DNA for the CDR3 is TGCGCCAGCAGCCAGACACAGGGGGCTCGTGAAAAACTGTTTTTT.

The chain links TRBV5-1 to TRBJ1-3; 9 nucleotides agree with TRBD1. Unmatched junction bases numbered 6, after V lost 0 bases and J lost 8 bases. Germline lookup yields CDR1 SGHRS and CDR2 YFSETQ. CDR3 length: 15 amino acids. CDR3 sequence (DNA): TGCGCCAGCAGCTTGGCAGGGACAGGGAGCCACACCATATATTTT. Its translation: CASSLAGTGSHTIYF.

The chain uses TRBV10-3 and TRBJ1-2, with D uncertain. The CDR3 contains 11 residues. V was pared by 2 bases and J by 7 bases, with 5 bases between. CDR1 is ENHRY, CDR2 SYGVKD, per germline. The CDR3, as DNA: TGTGCCATCAGTGAGCTAGGTGGCTACACCTTC. Translating it yields CAISELGGYTF.

A few counts support this clone. The V and J genes are TRBV28 and TRBJ1-5; D unresolved. The CDR3 runs 15 residues. Trimming stripped 5 bases from V and 2 bases from J, with 13 bases between. CDR1 is MDHEN and CDR2 is SYDVKM in the germline V gene. CDR3 sequence reads: CASSGRGMGNQPQHF. In nucleotides, the CDR3 is TGTGCCAGCAGTGGCAGAGGGATGGGCAATCAGCCCCAGCATTTT.

V and J are TRBV29-1 and TRBJ1-5, with 7 bases lining up with TRBD1. The ends lost 5 bases at V and 3 bases at J; junction bases unmatched: 4. Germline CDR1 and CDR2: SQVTM and ANQGSEA. CDR3 length: 13 amino acids. In DNA form, the CDR3 reads TGCAGCGTTAGGACAGGCGACAATCAGCCCCAGCATTTT. It translates to CSVRTGDNQPQHF.

This chain links TRBV5-5 with TRBJ1-6; the D is unclear. CDR3 length: 14 amino acids. Germline V gene data show CDR1 as SGHKS and CDR2 as YYEKEE (reference sequence). Trimming took off 1 base at V and 7 bases at J, with 9 bases between the two ends. The CDR3 DNA reads as TGTGCCAGCAGCTTGCGGTCCCCCAATTCACCCCTCCACTTT. Encoded protein: CASSLRSPNSPLHF.

The rearrangement joins TRBV11-2 to TRBJ2-5, with D uncertain. CDR3 size: 14 residues. V shed 4 bases and J shed 0 bases, with 9 bases lying between them. The germline V gene encodes CDR1 SGHAT and CDR2 FQNNGV. CDR3 in amino acids: CASSSNRDQETQYF. CDR3 coding DNA: TGTGCCAGCAGCTCGAACCGGGACCAAGAGACCCAGTACTTC. The whole variable domain, filled in from reference TRBV11-2 and TRBJ2-5, reads EAGVAQSPRYKIIEKRQSVAFWCNPISGHATLYWYQQILGQGPKLLIQFQNNGVVDDSQLPKDRFSAERLKGVDSTLKIQPAKLEDSAVYLCASSSNRDQETQYFGPGTRLLVL.

The chain couples TRBV4-1 to TRBJ1-1, with D uncertain. Deletions cut 5 bases from V and 2 bases from J, with 3 bases between. The CDR3 has 11 amino acids. Germline V gene sequence: CDR1 MGHRA, CDR2 YSYEKL. The DNA for the CDR3 is TGCGCCAGCAGCTCTAACACTGAAGCTTTCTTT. Protein product: CASSSNTEAFF.

The chain couples TRBV4-1 to TRBJ2-1; 9 positions match TRBD2. With V trimmed by 1 base and J by 6 bases, 10 bases remained unmatched. The CDR3 runs to 17 residues. Germline-derived CDR1 and CDR2 are MGHRA and YSYEKL. The CDR3 loop reads CASSQGPRTSASNEQFF. The CDR3 DNA reads TGCGCCAGCAGCCAAGGTCCGAGGACTAGCGCCTCCAATGAGCAGTTCTTC.

The chain couples TRBV2 to TRBJ1-1; maybe TRBD1 (5 bases). The V and J ends lost 5 bases and 5 bases respectively, with 18 bases between them. This CDR3 region has 15 residues. Germline V gene data show CDR1 as SNHLY and CDR2 as FYNNEI. This CDR3 reads CASSFGTGRVTEAFF. The CDR3 DNA sequence: TGTGCCAGCAGTTTCGGGACGGGGAGGGTGACTGAAGCTTTCTTT. The variable domain in full, with the rest retrieved from reference TRBV2 and TRBJ1-1, is EPEVTQTPSHQVTQMGQEVILRCVPISNHLYFYWYRQILGQKVEFLVSFYNNEISEKSEIFDDQFSVERPDGSNFTLKIRSTKLEDSAMYFCASSFGTGRVTEAFFGQGTRLTVV.

The rearrangement joins TRBV29-1 to TRBJ2-7; D perhaps matches TRBD2 (5 bases). CDR3 length: 11 residues. Per germline, CDR1 SQVTM and CDR2 ANQGSEA. The CDR3 region has the DNA TGCCGGAGACCGGGGTCCTACGAGCAGTACGTC. Protein: CRRPGSYEQYV.

V and J are TRBV6-1 and TRBJ1-2, with a weak D call TRBD1 (5 bases). Germline loops: CDR1 MNHNS, CDR2 SASEGT. This CDR3 is 12 amino acids long. Trimming stripped 3 bases from V and 8 bases from J, with 10 bases between. The CDR3 is CASSDWGEGYTF. CDR3 DNA sequence: TGTGCCAGCAGTGATTGGGGGGAAGGCTACACCTTC.

CDR3 coding DNA: TGTGCCAGCTCAGCGACAGGGAGTAAAACTGAAGCTTTCTTT. Translating gives CASSATGSKTEAFF. The chain employs TRBV18 and TRBJ1-1, with 7 bases identical to TRBD1. The V segment lost 5 bases and the J segment 5 bases; nucleotides outside the gene matches: 8. In germline, CDR1 is KGHSH, CDR2 LQKENI. CDR3 size: 14 residues.